This passage covers 15 T cell receptor beta chains from one sample sequenced in a study of blood T cell repertoires in COVID-19. Only in-frame clones appear in the TCRdb table, and some are missing; sequencing was by immunoSEQ multiplex PCR. The sample has 250,000 or so clones, around 86% seen once. Sequenced: PBMCs or T cells enriched from blood (not recorded which). These receptors were obtained from a woman in her late teens or twenties who had recovered from COVID-19.

This clone has only a few counts. Different DNA sequences within this sample yield the same CDR3. The chain combines TRBV3-1 (or the pseudogene TRBV3-2) with TRBJ1-5, with TRBD1 as a possible D gene (5 bases). The germline V gene has CDR1 LGHDT and CDR2 YNNKEL (reference sequence). This CDR3 has 14 amino acids. Trimming took 0 bases from V and 5 from J, leaving 8 bases between them. The CDR3 DNA sequence: TGTGCCAGCAGCCAAGAGTTAGGGGATCAGCCCCAGCATTTT. Protein product: CASSQELGDQPQHF.

The rearrangement links TRBV10-1 to TRBJ2-3; D unresolved. The length of the CDR3 is 11 residues. With 10 bases removed from V and 5 bases from J, the gap between germline ends came to 10 bases. Germline assignment: CDR1 WNHNN and CDR2 SYGVQD (reference sequence). The CDR3 bases are TGCGCCAACGAAAATAGAGATACGCAGTATTTT. Translation gives CANENRDTQYF.

The chain has TRBV20-1 and TRBJ1-5; D call uncertain. There are 12 residues in the CDR3. Per germline, CDR1 DFQATT and CDR2 SNEGSKA (reference sequence). V was trimmed by 3 bases and J by 4 bases, leaving 7 bases between them. The DNA for the CDR3 is TGCAGTGCTAGTCGGGGAAATCAGCCCCAGCATTTT. Amino acid sequence: CSASRGNQPQHF.

This chain links TRBV2 with TRBJ1-4; no definite D call. Germline V gene data show CDR1 as SNHLY and CDR2 as FYNNEI. The germline V and J ends were trimmed by 1 base and 12 bases, with 6 bases remaining between them. CDR3 length: 11 residues. DNA for the CDR3: TGTGCCAGCAGTGAAGTCCGCGAACTGTTTTTT. Protein product: CASSEVRELFF.

The CDR3 DNA is TGCGCCAGCAATCGGGCACAGGGTACCAACGAGCAGTACTTC. Its protein is CASNRAQGTNEQYF. V usage is TRBV5-1 and J usage is TRBJ2-7, with a tentative D call TRBD1 (6 bases). The CDR3 extends over 14 amino acids. Per germline, CDR1 SGHRS and CDR2 YFSETQ. Trimming removed 6 bases at V and 5 bases at J, with 18 bases between.

This clone was seen ten or more times. The CDR3 loop is CASSESRNEKLFF. The CDR3 DNA reads TGTGCCAGCAGTGAATCCCGTAATGAAAAACTGTTTTTT. The chain recombines TRBV6-1 with TRBJ1-4; D gene uncertain. This CDR3 comprises 13 residues. The V gene lost 2 bases and the J gene lost 4 bases, with 5 bases spanning the gap. Germline V lookup: CDR1 MNHNS, CDR2 SASEGT.

CDR3 region: CASSPAMRDRSNEQFF. DNA for the CDR3: TGTGCCAGCAGTCCTGCTATGAGGGACAGAAGTAATGAGCAGTTCTTC. V and J are TRBV27 and TRBJ2-1; the match to TRBD1 covers 7 bases. Germline CDR1 is MNHEY and CDR2 is SMNVEV (reference sequence). Losses at the gene ends were 5 bases for V and 7 bases for J; bases not matched to a gene: 14. The CDR3 consists of 16 residues.

The V call is TRBV19, the J call TRBJ1-5; D perhaps matches TRBD1 (5 bases). Germline V gene sequence: CDR1 LNHDA, CDR2 SQIVND (reference sequence). The CDR3 sequence is 15 residues long. V lost 3 bases and J 0 bases, leaving 9 bases between the germline ends. CDR3 region: CASSMAGNSNQPQHF. CDR3 DNA sequence: TGTGCCAGTAGTATGGCAGGGAATAGCAATCAGCCCCAGCATTTT.

The gene calls are TRBV24-1 and TRBJ2-7; the D gene is possibly TRBD1 (6 bases). Trimming stripped 3 bases from V and 5 bases from J, with 16 bases between. Germline assignment: CDR1 KGHDR and CDR2 SFDVKD. The CDR3 totals 15 residues. This CDR3 reads CATSDAGRGSNEQYF. As DNA, the CDR3 is TGTGCCACCAGTGATGCAGGTAGGGGGTCCAACGAGCAGTACTTC.

The gene calls are TRBV5-6 and TRBJ2-2; 15 bases agree with TRBD2. V dropped 3 bases and J dropped 4; count of bases not matched to a gene: 7. The CDR3 is 18 residues long. The germline V gene has CDR1 SGHDT and CDR2 YYEEEE. The CDR3 nucleotides are TGTGCCAGCAGCTCCGGGACTAGCGGGAGGAGGTTCACCGGGGAGCTGTTTTTT. This translates into CASSSGTSGRRFTGELFF. The variable domain in full, completed from reference TRBV5-6 and TRBJ2-2, reads DAGVTQSPTHLIKTRGQQVTLRCSPKSGHDTVSWYQQALGQGPQFIFQYYEEEERQRGNFPDRFSGHQFPNYSSELNVNALLLGDSALYLCASSSGTSGRRFTGELFFGEGSRLTVL.

The chain employs TRBV19 and TRBJ2-1; tentative D call: TRBD1 (5 bases). The CDR3 length is 14 residues. With 3 bases removed from V and 8 bases from J, the gap between germline ends came to 14 bases. CDR1 is LNHDA, CDR2 SQIVND, per germline (reference sequence). The CDR3 nucleotides are TGTGCCAGTAGTATCCGGCAGGGCGGAGATGAGCAGTTCTTC. Its translation is CASSIRQGGDEQFF.

As regards this clone: The junction shows a germline mismatch at one end, possibly a read error. This sample also contains other DNA sequences that code for the same CDR3. The chain links TRBV5-1 to TRBJ1-1; a weak D match, TRBD1 (6 bases). This CDR3 has 18 amino acids. CDR1 and CDR2 from the germline V gene are SGHRS and YFSETQ. Here the CDR3 DNA reads TGCGCCAGCAGCTTGACGCCGACGAGGACAGTATATCAGGCTGAAGCCTTCTTT. Translating it yields CASSLTPTRTVYQAEAFF.

This sequence joins TRBV7-3 and TRBJ2-3; 10 nucleotides align to TRBD1. V was pared by 2 bases and J by 1 base, with 9 bases of the junction left unmatched. CDR1 is SGHTA and CDR2 is FQGTGA in the germline V gene. CDR3 length equals 18 residues. CDR3 DNA: TGTGCCAGCAGCTTATGGTCCCGGACAGGGGGAGGCACAGATACGCAGTATTTT. It yields the protein CASSLWSRTGGGTDTQYF.

The chain is built from TRBV7-2 and TRBJ1-2, with D tentatively TRBD1 (5 bases). The V gene's germline CDR1 is SGHTA and CDR2 FQGNSA. The CDR3 spans 14 residues. With 0 bases removed from V and 4 bases from J, the gap between germline ends came to 9 bases. This CDR3 is CASSLARASYGYTF. CDR3 bases: TGTGCCAGCAGCTTAGCCAGGGCGAGCTATGGCTACACCTTC.

The rearrangement links TRBV29-1 to TRBJ2-1, with TRBD2 matching over 7 bases. The J segment lost 5 bases and the V segment lost 5 bases, leaving 9 bases of the junction unmatched. Germline V gene data show CDR1 as SQVTM and CDR2 as ANQGSEA. CDR3 length equals 14 residues. The CDR3 DNA reads TGCAGCGTTACGGGACGGGGGGAAGACAATGAGCAGTTCTTC. It is translated as CSVTGRGEDNEQFF.